One sample yielded the 23 T cell receptor beta chains listed below, sequenced in a study of neurological immune-mediated disorders. TCRdb independently ran MiXCR on the 5' RACE reads; one entry per CDR3 protein. The sample includes more than 45,000 distinct CDR3 sequences, roughly 2.5% of them seen just once. Sequenced: PBMCs. The source is a man between 50 and 59 years old with multiple sclerosis.

This clonotype showed up many times. This chain joins TRBV10-3 and TRBJ2-1; maybe TRBD1 (6 bases). V was clipped by 7 bases and J by 5 bases, with 15 bases between them. Germline CDR1 ENHRY, CDR2 SYGVKD. The length of the CDR3 is 14 residues. Here the CDR3 DNA reads TGTGCCATCACCGCCGGGACACCGAACAATGAGCAGTTCTTC. It yields the protein CAITAGTPNNEQFF.

At least ten counts were recorded for this clonotype. This chain joins TRBV5-1 and TRBJ1-2, with D unclear. V lost 4 bases and J lost 0, with 16 bases in between. CDR1 and CDR2 (germline): SGHRS, YFSETQ. The CDR3 contains 16 residues. CDR3 sequence reads: CASSPWEPGANYGYTF. CDR3 nucleotides: TGCGCCAGCAGCCCGTGGGAGCCAGGCGCTAACTATGGCTACACCTTC. The variable domain in full, with the rest retrieved from reference TRBV5-1 and TRBJ1-2, is KAGVTQTPRYLIKTRGQQVTLSCSPISGHRSVSWYQQTPGQGLQFLFEYFSETQRNKGNFPGRFSGRQFSNSRSEMNVSTLELGDSALYLCASSPWEPGANYGYTFGSGTRLTVV.

This clonotype came up many times. The V gene is TRBV3-1, the J gene TRBJ1-5; D perhaps matches TRBD1 (6 bases). With 1 base removed from V and 0 bases from J, the gap between germline ends came to 10 bases. This CDR3 contains 16 residues. The germline V gene encodes CDR1 LGHDT and CDR2 YNNKEL (reference sequence). CDR3 sequence reads: CASSQGTVYSNQPQHF. The CDR3 region has the DNA TGTGCCAGCAGCCAAGGGACAGTATATAGCAATCAGCCCCAGCATTTT.

This clonotype was counted at least ten times. The genes are TRBV12-3 or TRBV12-4 and TRBJ1-3, with D perhaps matching TRBD1 (5 bases). Trimming stripped 3 bases from V and 2 bases from J, with 8 bases between. The CDR3 spans 14 residues. The CDR3 spells CASSLGEPGNTIYF. The DNA of the CDR3 is TGTGCCAGCAGTTTGGGGGAACCTGGAAACACCATATATTTT.

The table lists this clonotype with many counts. The V call is TRBV5-1, the J call TRBJ2-2; TRBD1 might be the D (5 bases). The ends were cut back, 0 bases at V and 4 bases at J, with 13 bases in the middle. This CDR3 has 16 amino acids. CDR1 SGHRS and CDR2 YFSETQ come from the germline V gene. In nucleotides, the CDR3 is TGCGCCAGCAGCTTGGATCCCCAGGGAATCACCGGGGAGCTGTTTTTT. It encodes CASSLDPQGITGELFF.

This clonotype was recorded at least ten times. The genes are TRBV5-1 and TRBJ1-4; D may be TRBD1 (6 bases). CDR3 length equals 15 residues. Germline CDR1 and CDR2: SGHRS and YFSETQ. The ends were cut back, 0 bases at V and 7 bases at J, with 13 bases in the middle. This chain's CDR3 is CASSLDRGRSEKLFF. For the CDR3, the DNA is TGCGCCAGCAGCTTGGACCGGGGGCGAAGTGAAAAACTGTTTTTT.

This clonotype was seen a few times. The CDR3 nucleotides are TGTGCCAGCAGCCCCAGCGCCGGAGACTACGAGCAGTACTTC. This gives the protein CASSPSAGDYEQYF. The rearrangement joins TRBV6-5 to TRBJ2-7; D not resolved. Looked up from germline, CDR1 is MNHEY and CDR2 is SVGAGI. V dropped 6 bases and J dropped 3 bases, with 15 bases sitting between them. The CDR3 extends over 14 amino acids.

This clonotype was seen ten or more times. The chain links TRBV20-1 to TRBJ2-2; TRBD2 agrees at 9 bases. V lost 1 base and J lost 7; bases outside the gene matches: 4. From germline, CDR1 is DFQATT and CDR2 SNEGSKA (reference sequence). The CDR3 is 14 residues long. CDR3 loop: CSARASGVYGELFF. The CDR3 nucleotides read TGCAGTGCTAGAGCTAGCGGGGTCTACGGGGAGCTGTTTTTT.

This clonotype was found many times. The J gene is TRBJ2-7, the V gene TRBV18, with no clear D. Germline V gene lookup returns CDR1 KGHSH and CDR2 LQKENI. The ends were cut back, 3 bases at V and 5 bases at J, with 11 bases in the middle. This CDR3 has 13 residues. CDR3 in amino acids: CASSPMRIDEQYF. CDR3 nucleotide sequence: TGTGCCAGCTCACCGATGAGAATTGACGAGCAGTACTTC.

This clonotype was detected many times. The rearrangement joins TRBV27 to TRBJ1-6, with D perhaps TRBD1 (6 bases). Trimming cost V 3 bases and J 5 bases, with 11 bases left between them. Germline CDR1 MNHEY, CDR2 SMNVEV (reference sequence). The CDR3 sequence is 15 residues long. This chain's CDR3 is CASSFRQGNNSPLHF. CDR3 sequence (DNA): TGTGCCAGCAGTTTCAGGCAGGGGAATAATTCACCCCTCCACTTT.

In its sample, this clonotype was seen many times. The CDR3: CASSSSAASYEQYF. For the CDR3, the DNA is TGTGCCAGCAGCTCCTCCGCGGCCTCCTACGAGCAGTACTTC. The chain has TRBV13 and TRBJ2-7; the D is unclear. Trimming pared 4 bases from V and 0 bases from J, leaving 10 bases between. Germline-derived CDR1 and CDR2 are PRHDT and FYEKMQ (reference sequence). This CDR3 spans 14 amino acids.

A note on this clonotype: A read error may explain this, as a much larger clone is one base away. V is TRBV20-1 and J is TRBJ2-6, with D possibly matching TRBD1 (5 bases). Looked up from germline, CDR1 is DFQATT and CDR2 is SNEGSKA (reference sequence). The CDR3 has 14 amino acids. CDR3 sequence (DNA): TGCAGTGCTAGGGAGAGCTCTGGGGCCAAAGTCCTGACTTTC. Encoded protein: CSARESSGAKVLTF.

This clonotype was recorded a few times. V gene TRBV10-2 combines with J gene TRBJ2-3, with D perhaps given as TRBD1 or TRBD2 (6 bases each). The CDR3 contains 16 residues. V lost 6 bases, J lost 0 bases, and 16 bases lay in between. Germline V gene lookup returns CDR1 WSHSY and CDR2 SAAADI. In nucleotides, the CDR3 is TGCGCCAGCAGCCCAAGGACGGGGGCTAGCACAGATACGCAGTATTTT. Translation gives CASSPRTGASTDTQYF.

In its sample, this clonotype was seen many times. This chain connects TRBV5-1 to TRBJ1-1, with a weak D call TRBD1 (5 bases). The germline V gene has CDR1 SGHRS and CDR2 YFSETQ. V was shortened by 4 bases and J by 5 bases, with 18 bases between the two germline ends. This CDR3 spans 15 amino acids. CDR3 amino acids: CASSPHTGGKTEAFF. In DNA, the CDR3 is TGCGCCAGCAGCCCGCATACAGGTGGGAAAACTGAAGCTTTCTTT.

This clonotype was picked up many times. The V gene is TRBV5-1, the J gene TRBJ1-1, with 8 bases lining up with TRBD1. V lost 4 bases, J lost 6 bases, and 11 bases stayed unmatched. CDR3 length: 15 amino acids. Germline assignment: CDR1 SGHRS and CDR2 YFSETQ. CDR3 sequence (DNA): TGCGCCAGCAGCCCTCCGGGGACAGGCGAGGCTGAAGCTTTCTTT. Translating gives CASSPPGTGEAEAFF.

This clonotype was detected many times. The chain combines TRBV4-3 with TRBJ1-5, with D hard to call. CDR1 LGHNA and CDR2 YSLEER come from the germline V gene. V lost 1 base and J 3 bases, leaving 10 bases between the germline ends. The CDR3 covers 15 residues. The CDR3 region has the DNA TGCGCCAGCAGCCAAGGTGGACGGGTCAATCAGCCCCAGCATTTT. It is translated as CASSQGGRVNQPQHF.

This clonotype occurred many times. This rearrangement joins TRBV3-1 to TRBJ2-2; D is ambiguous. Trimming took 2 bases from V and 10 from J, leaving 8 bases between them. The CDR3 length is 12 residues. CDR1 is LGHDT, CDR2 YNNKEL, per germline (reference sequence). The CDR3 protein is CASSQTSTELFF. Written as DNA, the CDR3 is TGTGCCAGCAGCCAAACTTCGACGGAGCTGTTTTTT.

This clonotype has ten or more counts. The chain has TRBV7-9 and TRBJ2-7, with 7 bases aligning to TRBD1. Trimming at V came to 0 bases and at J to 6 bases, leaving 11 bases not matched to a gene. This CDR3 region has 16 residues. The germline V gene has CDR1 SEHNR and CDR2 FQNEAQ (reference sequence). In DNA, the CDR3 is TGTGCCAGCAGCTTAGCAGAGGGCAGGGGGTCCCTCGAGCAGTACTTC. Amino acids: CASSLAEGRGSLEQYF. The full variable domain, rest sourced from reference TRBV7-9 and TRBJ2-7, is DTGVSQNPRHKITKRGQNVTFRCDPISEHNRLYWYRQTLGQGPEFLTYFQNEAQLEKSRLLSDRFSAERPKGSFSTLEIQRTEQGDSAMYLCASSLAEGRGSLEQYFGPGTRLTVT.

This clonotype has just a few counts. The genes are TRBV7-2 and TRBJ2-3, with D uncertain. The CDR3 length is 13 residues. From germline, CDR1 is SGHTA and CDR2 FQGNSA. Trimming took 5 bases from V and 2 from J, leaving 8 bases between them. The CDR3 loop reads CASSQPITDTQYF. As DNA, the CDR3 is TGTGCCAGCAGCCAGCCGATCACAGATACGCAGTATTTT.

In its sample, this clonotype was seen many times. The rearrangement uses TRBV28 and TRBJ2-4, with D uncertain. The CDR3 runs to 13 residues. Per the germline V gene, CDR1 is MDHEN and CDR2 is SYDVKM. The V end was cut by 7 bases, the J end by 0 bases, with 7 bases between. In DNA form, the CDR3 reads TGTGCCAGCAAAAACCTAGCCAAAAACATTCAGTACTTC. It encodes CASKNLAKNIQYF.

This clonotype was recorded many times. The rearrangement links TRBV5-1 to TRBJ2-7, with D uncertain. The germline V gene has CDR1 SGHRS and CDR2 YFSETQ. V lost 1 base and J 2 bases, leaving 10 bases between the germline ends. The CDR3 runs 14 residues. CDR3: CASSLRVAAYEQYF. The CDR3 bases are TGCGCCAGCAGCTTGAGGGTAGCAGCCTACGAGCAGTACTTC.

This clonotype showed up many times. J is TRBJ2-5 and V is TRBV20-1; 9 nucleotides match TRBD1. This CDR3 is 14 amino acids long. Germline lookup yields CDR1 DFQATT and CDR2 SNEGSKA (reference sequence). V lost 5 bases to trimming and J lost 7 bases; unmatched junction nucleotides: 11. The CDR3 region has the DNA TGCAGTGCTCCCCCGGGACAGGGTCGGTGGACCCAGTACTTC. This translates into CSAPPGQGRWTQYF.

This clonotype was seen repeatedly, ten times or more. The chain is built from TRBV7-2 and TRBJ1-6; perhaps TRBD1 as D (5 bases). The V gene lost 3 bases and the J gene lost 8 bases, with 11 bases spanning the gap. Germline CDR1 and CDR2: SGHTA and FQGNSA. The CDR3 covers 14 residues. The CDR3 DNA sequence: TGTGCCAGCAGCTTTACGGGAGGGGATTCACCCCTCCACTTT. It is translated as CASSFTGGDSPLHF.